This T cell receptor beta chain was identified during a study of T-cell reconstitution after alpha-beta-depleted transplantation in children. V dropped 3 bases and J dropped 3 bases, with 9 bases sitting between them. The germline gives CDR1 WNHNN, CDR2 SYGVQD (reference sequence). This CDR3 is built from 13 residues. Preparation of the TCRbeta library was carried out with unique molecular identifiers. TCRdb re-called the PCR reads through MiXCR, storing one row per CDR3 protein. Of about 540,000 distinct CDR3 sequences in the sample, about 17% were seen once. The chain employs TRBV10-1 and TRBJ2-7; D is unclear. Sequenced here: PBMCs from the stem cell graft donor, sampled from the stem cell graft. The TCR was taken from a human donor who donated a stem cell graft to a child with acute lymphoblastic leukemia. The chain's CDR3 is CASSDFPYYEQYF. The CDR3 nucleotides read TGCGCCAGCAGTGACTTCCCGTACTACGAGCAGTACTTC.